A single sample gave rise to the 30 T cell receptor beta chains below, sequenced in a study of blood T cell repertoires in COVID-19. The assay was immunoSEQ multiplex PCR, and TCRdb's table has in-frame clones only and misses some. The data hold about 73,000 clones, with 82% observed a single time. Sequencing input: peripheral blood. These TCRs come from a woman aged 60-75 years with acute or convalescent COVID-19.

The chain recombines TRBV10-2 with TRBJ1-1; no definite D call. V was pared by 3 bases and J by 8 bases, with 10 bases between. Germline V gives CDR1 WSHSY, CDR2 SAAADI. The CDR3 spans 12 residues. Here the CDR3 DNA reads TGCGCCAGCAGTGACACGTTTCAGGAAGCTTTCTTT. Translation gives CASSDTFQEAFF.

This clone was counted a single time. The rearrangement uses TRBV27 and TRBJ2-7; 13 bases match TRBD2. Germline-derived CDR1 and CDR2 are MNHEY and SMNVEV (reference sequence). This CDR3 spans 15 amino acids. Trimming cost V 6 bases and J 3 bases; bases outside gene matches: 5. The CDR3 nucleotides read TGTGCCAGCAGCGCCCGACTAGCGGGGGGCTACGAGCAGTACTTC. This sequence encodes CASSARLAGGYEQYF.

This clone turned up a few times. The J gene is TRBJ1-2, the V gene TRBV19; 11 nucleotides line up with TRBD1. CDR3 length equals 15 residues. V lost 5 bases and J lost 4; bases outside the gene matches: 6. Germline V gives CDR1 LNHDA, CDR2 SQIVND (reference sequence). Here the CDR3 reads CASSPGQGAIYGYTF. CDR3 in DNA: TGTGCCAGTAGTCCCGGACAGGGGGCGATCTATGGCTACACCTTC.

CDR3 in DNA: TGTGCCAGCGAGTCGGAGACGGGATATGGCTACACCTTC. Translation: CASESETGYGYTF. The chain joins TRBV2 to TRBJ1-2; D gene uncertain. The CDR3 runs to 13 residues. The V gene's germline CDR1 is SNHLY and CDR2 FYNNEI. V gave up 8 bases and J gave up 5 bases, with 15 bases separating them.

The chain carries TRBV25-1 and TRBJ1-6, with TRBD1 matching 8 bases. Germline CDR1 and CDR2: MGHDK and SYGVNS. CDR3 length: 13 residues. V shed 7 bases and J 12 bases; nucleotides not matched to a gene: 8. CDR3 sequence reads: CASTRGDRLPLHF. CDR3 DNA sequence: TGTGCCAGCACCCGGGGGGACAGGCTACCCCTCCACTTT.

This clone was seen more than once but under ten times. CDR3 amino acids: CASSEHKFTDTQYF. DNA for the CDR3: TGTGCCAGCAGTGAACACAAATTCACAGATACGCAGTATTTT. This sequence joins TRBV6-1 and TRBJ2-3; D is uncertain. V shed 2 bases and J shed 2 bases, with 8 bases lying between them. Germline CDR1 and CDR2: MNHNS and SASEGT. This CDR3 region has 14 residues.

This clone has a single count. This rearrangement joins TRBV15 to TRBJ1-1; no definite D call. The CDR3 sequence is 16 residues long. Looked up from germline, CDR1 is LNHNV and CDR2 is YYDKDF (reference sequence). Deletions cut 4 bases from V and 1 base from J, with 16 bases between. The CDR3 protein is CATSKERHPGNTEAFF. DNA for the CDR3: TGTGCCACCAGCAAAGAAAGACATCCCGGGAACACTGAAGCTTTCTTT. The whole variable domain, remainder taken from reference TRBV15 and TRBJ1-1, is DAMVIQNPRYQVTQFGKPVTLSCSQTLNHNVMYWYQQKSSQAPKLLFHYYDKDFNNEADTPDNFQSRRPNTSFCFLDIRSPGLGDTAMYLCATSKERHPGNTEAFFGQGTRLTVV.

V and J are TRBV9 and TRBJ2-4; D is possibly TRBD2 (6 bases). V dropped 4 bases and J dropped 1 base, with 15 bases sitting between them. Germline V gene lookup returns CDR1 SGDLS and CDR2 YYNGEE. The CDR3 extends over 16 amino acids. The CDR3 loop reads CASSLTGRGAKNIQYF. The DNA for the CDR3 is TGTGCCAGCAGCTTAACTGGCCGGGGGGCCAAAAACATTCAGTACTTC. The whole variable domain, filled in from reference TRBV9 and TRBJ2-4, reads DSGVTQTPKHLITATGQRVTLRCSPRSGDLSVYWYQQSLDQGLQFLIQYYNGEERAKGNILERFSAQQFPDLHSELNLSSLELGDSALYFCASSLTGRGAKNIQYFGAGTRLSVL.

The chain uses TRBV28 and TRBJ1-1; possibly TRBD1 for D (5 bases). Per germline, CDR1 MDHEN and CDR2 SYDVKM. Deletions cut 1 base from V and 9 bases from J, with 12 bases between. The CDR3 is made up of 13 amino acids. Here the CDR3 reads CASSLLRDSKAFF. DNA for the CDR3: TGTGCCAGCAGTTTATTAAGAGACAGCAAAGCTTTCTTT.

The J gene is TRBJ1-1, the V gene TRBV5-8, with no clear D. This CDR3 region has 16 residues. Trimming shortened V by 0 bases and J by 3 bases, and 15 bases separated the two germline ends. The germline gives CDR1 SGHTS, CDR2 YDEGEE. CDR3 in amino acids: CASSLGSLYQDTEAFF. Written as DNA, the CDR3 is TGTGCCAGCAGCTTGGGATCCCTATACCAGGACACTGAAGCTTTCTTT. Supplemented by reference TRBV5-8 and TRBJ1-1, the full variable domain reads EAGVTQSPTHLIKTRGQQATLRCSPISGHTSVYWYQQALGLGLQFLLWYDEGEERNRGNFPPRFSGRQFPNYSSELNVNALELEDSALYLCASSLGSLYQDTEAFFGQGTRLTVV.

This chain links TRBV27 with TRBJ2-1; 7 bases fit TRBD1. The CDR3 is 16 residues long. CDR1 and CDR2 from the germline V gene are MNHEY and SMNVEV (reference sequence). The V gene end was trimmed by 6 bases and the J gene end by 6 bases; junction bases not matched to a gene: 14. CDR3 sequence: CASSPKPRTGVNEQFF. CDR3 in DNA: TGTGCCAGCAGCCCTAAGCCTCGCACAGGGGTCAATGAGCAGTTCTTC.

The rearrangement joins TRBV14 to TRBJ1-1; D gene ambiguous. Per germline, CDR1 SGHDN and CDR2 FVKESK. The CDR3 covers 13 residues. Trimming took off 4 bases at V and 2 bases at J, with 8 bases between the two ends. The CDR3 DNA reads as TGTGCCAGCAGCCTCGGGAGAAACACTGAAGCTTTCTTT. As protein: CASSLGRNTEAFF.

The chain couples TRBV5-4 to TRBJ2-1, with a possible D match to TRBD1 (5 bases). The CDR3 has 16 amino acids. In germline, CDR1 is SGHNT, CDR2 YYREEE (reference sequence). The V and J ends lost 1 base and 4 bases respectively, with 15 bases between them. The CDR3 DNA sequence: TGTGCCAGCAGCTTGTCTAGTTGGGGCGGATACAATGAGCAGTTCTTC. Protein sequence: CASSLSSWGGYNEQFF.

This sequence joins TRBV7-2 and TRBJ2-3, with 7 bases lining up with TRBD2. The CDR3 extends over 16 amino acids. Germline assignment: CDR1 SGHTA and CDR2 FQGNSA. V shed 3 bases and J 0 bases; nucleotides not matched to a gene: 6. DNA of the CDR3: TGTGCCAGCAGCTTCAAACTAGCGCTCAGCACAGATACGCAGTATTTT. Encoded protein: CASSFKLALSTDTQYF.

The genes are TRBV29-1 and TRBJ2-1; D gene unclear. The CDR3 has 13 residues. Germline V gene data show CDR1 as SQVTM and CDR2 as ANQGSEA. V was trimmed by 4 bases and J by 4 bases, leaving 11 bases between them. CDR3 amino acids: CSVGWAEYNEQFF. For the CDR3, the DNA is TGCAGCGTTGGGTGGGCCGAATACAATGAGCAGTTCTTC.

The CDR3 nucleotides read TGTGCCAGCAGCGTACAGGGGGACGTACTGTTTTTT. Its translation: CASSVQGDVLFF. J is TRBJ1-4 and V is TRBV9, with 7 positions matching TRBD1. V was pared by 1 base and J by 13 bases, with 4 bases of the junction left unmatched. Germline CDR1 and CDR2: SGDLS and YYNGEE. This CDR3 spans 12 amino acids.

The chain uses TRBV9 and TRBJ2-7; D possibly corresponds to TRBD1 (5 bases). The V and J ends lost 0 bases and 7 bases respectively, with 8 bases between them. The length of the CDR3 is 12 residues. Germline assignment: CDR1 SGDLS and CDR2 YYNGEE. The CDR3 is CASSVGQGEQYF. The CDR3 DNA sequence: TGTGCCAGCAGCGTAGGGCAGGGTGAGCAGTACTTC.

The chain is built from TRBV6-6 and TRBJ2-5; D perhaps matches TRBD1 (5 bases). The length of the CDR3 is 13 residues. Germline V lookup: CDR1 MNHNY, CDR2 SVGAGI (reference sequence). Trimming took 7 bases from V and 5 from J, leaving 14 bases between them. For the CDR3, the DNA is TGTGCCAGCAATCGGGCAGGGAAGGAGACCCAGTACTTC. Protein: CASNRAGKETQYF.

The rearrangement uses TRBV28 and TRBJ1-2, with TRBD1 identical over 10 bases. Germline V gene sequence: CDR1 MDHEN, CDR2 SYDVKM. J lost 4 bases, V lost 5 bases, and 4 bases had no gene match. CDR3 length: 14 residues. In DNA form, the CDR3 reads TGTGCCAGCAGTCAGACAGGGGGCGGCTATGGCTACACCTTC. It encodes CASSQTGGGYGYTF.

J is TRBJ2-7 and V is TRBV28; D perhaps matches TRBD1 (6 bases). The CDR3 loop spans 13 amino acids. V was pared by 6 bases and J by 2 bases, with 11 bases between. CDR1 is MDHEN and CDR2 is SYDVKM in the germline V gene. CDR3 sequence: CASRKQGTYEQYF. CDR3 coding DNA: TGTGCCAGCAGGAAACAGGGAACCTACGAGCAGTACTTC. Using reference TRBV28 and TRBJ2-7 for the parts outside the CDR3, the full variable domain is DVKVTQSSRYLVKRTGEKVFLECVQDMDHENMFWYRQDPGLGLRLIYFSYDVKMKEKGDIPEGYSVSREKKERFSLILESASTNQTSMYLCASRKQGTYEQYFGPGTRLTVT.

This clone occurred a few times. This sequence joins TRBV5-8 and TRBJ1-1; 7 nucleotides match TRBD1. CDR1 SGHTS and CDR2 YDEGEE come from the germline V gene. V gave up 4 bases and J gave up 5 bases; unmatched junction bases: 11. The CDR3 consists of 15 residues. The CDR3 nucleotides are TGTGCCAGCAGCACCTTGACAGGGTATGTAACTGAAGCTTTCTTT. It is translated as CASSTLTGYVTEAFF.

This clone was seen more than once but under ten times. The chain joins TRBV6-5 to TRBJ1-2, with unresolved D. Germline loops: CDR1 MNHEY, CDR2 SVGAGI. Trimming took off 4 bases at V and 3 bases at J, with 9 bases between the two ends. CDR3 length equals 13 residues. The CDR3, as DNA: TGTGCCAGCAGTTTCAGTGGAGACTATGGCTACACCTTC. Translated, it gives CASSFSGDYGYTF.

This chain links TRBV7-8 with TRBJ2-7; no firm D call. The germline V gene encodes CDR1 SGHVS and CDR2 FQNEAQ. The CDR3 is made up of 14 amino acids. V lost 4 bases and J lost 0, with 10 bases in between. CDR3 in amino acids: CASSSRDTSYEQYF. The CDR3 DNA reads TGTGCCAGCAGCTCACGTGACACCTCCTACGAGCAGTACTTC.

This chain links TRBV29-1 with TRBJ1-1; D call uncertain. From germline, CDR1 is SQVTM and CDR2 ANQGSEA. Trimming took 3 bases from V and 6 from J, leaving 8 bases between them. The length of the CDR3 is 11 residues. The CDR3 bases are TGCAGCGTTGACCGCGCCGCTGAAGCTTTCTTT. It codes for CSVDRAAEAFF.

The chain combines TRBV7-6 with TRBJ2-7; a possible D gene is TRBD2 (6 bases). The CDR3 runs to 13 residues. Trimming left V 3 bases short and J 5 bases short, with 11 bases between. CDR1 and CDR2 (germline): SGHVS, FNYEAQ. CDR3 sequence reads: CASSFGTVDEQYF. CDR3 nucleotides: TGTGCCAGCAGCTTTGGGACTGTTGACGAGCAGTACTTC. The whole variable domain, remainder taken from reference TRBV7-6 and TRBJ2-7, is GAGVSQSPRYKVTKRGQDVALRCDPISGHVSLYWYRQALGQGPEFLTYFNYEAQQDKSGLPNDRFSAERPEGSISTLTIQRTEQRDSAMYRCASSFGTVDEQYFGPGTRLTVT.

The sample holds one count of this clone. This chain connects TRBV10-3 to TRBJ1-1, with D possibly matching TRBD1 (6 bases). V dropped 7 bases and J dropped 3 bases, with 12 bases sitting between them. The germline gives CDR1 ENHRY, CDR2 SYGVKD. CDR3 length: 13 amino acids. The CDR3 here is CAIKDRWDTEAFF. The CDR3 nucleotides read TGTGCCATCAAAGACAGGTGGGACACTGAAGCTTTCTTT.

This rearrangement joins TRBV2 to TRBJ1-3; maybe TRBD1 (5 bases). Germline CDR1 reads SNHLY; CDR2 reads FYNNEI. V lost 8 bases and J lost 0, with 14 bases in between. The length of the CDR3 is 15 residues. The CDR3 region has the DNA TGTGCCAGCGGGGCGGAAGTGTACTCTGGAAACACCATATATTTT. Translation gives CASGAEVYSGNTIYF. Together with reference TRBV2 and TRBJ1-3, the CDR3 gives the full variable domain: EPEVTQTPSHQVTQMGQEVILRCVPISNHLYFYWYRQILGQKVEFLVSFYNNEISEKSEIFDDQFSVERPDGSNFTLKIRSTKLEDSAMYFCASGAEVYSGNTIYFGEGSWLTVV.

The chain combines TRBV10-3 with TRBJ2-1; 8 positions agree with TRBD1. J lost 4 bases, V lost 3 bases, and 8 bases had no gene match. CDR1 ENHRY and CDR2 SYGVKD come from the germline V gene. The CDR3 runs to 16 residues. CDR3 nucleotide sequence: TGTGCCATCAGTGAACCCGGACAGGGAAAATACAATGAGCAGTTCTTC. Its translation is CAISEPGQGKYNEQFF.

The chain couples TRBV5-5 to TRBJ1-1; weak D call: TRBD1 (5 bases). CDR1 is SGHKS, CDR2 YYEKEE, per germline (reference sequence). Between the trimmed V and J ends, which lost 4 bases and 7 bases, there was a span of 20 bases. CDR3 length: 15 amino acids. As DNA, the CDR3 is TGTGCCAGCAGCCTTACGGGGCAGGGAGGCGTTGAAGCTTTCTTT. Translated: CASSLTGQGGVEAFF. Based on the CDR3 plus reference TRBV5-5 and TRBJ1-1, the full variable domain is DAGVTQSPTHLIKTRGQQVTLRCSPISGHKSVSWYQQVLGQGPQFIFQYYEKEERGRGNFPDRFSARQFPNYSSELNVNALLLGDSALYLCASSLTGQGGVEAFFGQGTRLTVV.

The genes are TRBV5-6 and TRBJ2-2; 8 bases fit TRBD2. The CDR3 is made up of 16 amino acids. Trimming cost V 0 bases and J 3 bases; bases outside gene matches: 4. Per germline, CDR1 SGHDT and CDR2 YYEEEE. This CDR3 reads CASSLGPREDTGELFF. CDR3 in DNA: TGTGCCAGCAGCTTGGGTCCGCGGGAGGACACCGGGGAGCTGTTTTTT. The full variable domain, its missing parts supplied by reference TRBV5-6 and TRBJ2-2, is DAGVTQSPTHLIKTRGQQVTLRCSPKSGHDTVSWYQQALGQGPQFIFQYYEEEERQRGNFPDRFSGHQFPNYSSELNVNALLLGDSALYLCASSLGPREDTGELFFGEGSRLTVL.